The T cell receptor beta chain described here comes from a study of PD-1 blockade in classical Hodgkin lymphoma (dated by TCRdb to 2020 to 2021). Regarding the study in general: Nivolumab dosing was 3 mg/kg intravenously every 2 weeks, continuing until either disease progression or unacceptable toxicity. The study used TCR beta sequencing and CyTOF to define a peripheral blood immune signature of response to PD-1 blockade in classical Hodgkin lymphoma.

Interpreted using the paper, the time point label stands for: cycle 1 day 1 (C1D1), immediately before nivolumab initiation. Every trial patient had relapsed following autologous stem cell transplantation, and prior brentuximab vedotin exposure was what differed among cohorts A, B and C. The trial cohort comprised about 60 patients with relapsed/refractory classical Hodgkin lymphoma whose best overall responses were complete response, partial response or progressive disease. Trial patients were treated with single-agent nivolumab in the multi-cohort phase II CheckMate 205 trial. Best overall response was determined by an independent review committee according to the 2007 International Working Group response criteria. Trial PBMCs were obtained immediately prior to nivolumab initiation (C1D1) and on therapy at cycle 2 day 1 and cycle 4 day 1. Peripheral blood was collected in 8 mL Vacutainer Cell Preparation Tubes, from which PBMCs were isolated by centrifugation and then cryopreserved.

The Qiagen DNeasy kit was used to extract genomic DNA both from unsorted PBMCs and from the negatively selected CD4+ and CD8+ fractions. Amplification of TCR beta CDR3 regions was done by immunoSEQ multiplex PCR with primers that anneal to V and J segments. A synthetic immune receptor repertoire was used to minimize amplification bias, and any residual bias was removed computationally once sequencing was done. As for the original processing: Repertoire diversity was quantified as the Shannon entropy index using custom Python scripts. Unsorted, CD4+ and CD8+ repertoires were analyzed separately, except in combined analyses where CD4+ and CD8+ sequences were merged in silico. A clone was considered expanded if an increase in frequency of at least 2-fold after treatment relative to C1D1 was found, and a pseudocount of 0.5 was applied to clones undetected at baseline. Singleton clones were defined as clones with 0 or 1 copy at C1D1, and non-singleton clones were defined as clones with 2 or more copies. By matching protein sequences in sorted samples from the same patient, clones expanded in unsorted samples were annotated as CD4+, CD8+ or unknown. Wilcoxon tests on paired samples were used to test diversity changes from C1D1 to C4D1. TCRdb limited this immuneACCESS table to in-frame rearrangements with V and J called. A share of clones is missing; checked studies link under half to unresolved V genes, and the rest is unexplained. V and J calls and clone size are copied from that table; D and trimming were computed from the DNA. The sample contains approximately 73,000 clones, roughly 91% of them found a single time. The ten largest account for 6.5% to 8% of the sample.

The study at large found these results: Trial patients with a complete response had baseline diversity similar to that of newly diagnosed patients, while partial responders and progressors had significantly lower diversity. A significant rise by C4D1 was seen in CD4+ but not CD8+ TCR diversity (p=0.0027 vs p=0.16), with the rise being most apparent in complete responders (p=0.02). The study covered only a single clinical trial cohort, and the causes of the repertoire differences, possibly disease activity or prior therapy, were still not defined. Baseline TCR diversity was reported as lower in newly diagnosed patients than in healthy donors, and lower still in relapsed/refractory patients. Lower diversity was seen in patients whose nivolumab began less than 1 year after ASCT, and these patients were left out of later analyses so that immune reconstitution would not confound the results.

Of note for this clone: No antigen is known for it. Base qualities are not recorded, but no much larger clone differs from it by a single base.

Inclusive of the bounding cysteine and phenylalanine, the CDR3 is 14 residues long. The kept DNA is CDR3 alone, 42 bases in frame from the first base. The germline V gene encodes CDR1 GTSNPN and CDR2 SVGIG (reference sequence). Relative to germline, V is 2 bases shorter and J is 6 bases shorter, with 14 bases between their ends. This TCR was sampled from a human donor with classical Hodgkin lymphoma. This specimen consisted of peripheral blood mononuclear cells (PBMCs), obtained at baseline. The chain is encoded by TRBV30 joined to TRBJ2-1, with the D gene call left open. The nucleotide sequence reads TGTGCCTGGAGTTTAGGTCCAGAGCCCAATGAGCAGTTCTTC. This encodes CAWSLGPEPNEQFF. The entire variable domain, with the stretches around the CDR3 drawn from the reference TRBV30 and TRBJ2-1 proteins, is SQTIHQWPATLVQPVGSPLSLECTVEGTSNPNLYWYRQAAGRGLQLLFYSVGIGQISSEVPQNLSASRPQDRQFILSSKKLLLSDSGFYLCAWSLGPEPNEQFFGPGTRLTVL.